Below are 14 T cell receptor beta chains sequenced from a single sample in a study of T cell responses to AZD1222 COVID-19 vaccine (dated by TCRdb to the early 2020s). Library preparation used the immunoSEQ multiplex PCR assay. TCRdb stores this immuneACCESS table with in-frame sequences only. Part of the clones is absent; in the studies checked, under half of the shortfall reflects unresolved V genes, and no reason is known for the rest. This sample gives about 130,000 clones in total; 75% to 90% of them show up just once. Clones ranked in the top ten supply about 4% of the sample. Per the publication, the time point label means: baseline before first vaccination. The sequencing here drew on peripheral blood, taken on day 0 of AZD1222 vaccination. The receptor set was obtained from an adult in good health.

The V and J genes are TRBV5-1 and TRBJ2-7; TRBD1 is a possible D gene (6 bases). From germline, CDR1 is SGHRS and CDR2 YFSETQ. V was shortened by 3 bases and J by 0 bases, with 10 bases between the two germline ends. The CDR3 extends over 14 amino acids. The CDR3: CASSSRTVSYEQYF. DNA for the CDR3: TGCGCCAGCAGCTCGAGGACAGTCTCCTACGAGCAGTACTTC.

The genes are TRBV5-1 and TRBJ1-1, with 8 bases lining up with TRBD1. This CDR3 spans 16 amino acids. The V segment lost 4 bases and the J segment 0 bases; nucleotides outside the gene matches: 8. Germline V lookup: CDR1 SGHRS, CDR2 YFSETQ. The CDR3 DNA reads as TGCGCCAGCAGCCCGGACAGGGCGATTATGAACACTGAAGCTTTCTTT. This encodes CASSPDRAIMNTEAFF.

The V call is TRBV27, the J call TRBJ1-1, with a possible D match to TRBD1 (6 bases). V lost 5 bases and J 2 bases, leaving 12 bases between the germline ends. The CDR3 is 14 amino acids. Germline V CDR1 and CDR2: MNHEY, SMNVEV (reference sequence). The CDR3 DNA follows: TGTGCCAGCAGTCTACAGGGCGGCAACACTGAAGCTTTCTTT. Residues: CASSLQGGNTEAFF.

The CDR3 here is CASSLTDGQGGNSPLHF. The CDR3 DNA reads as TGCGCCAGCAGCTTGACGGATGGACAGGGGGGCAATTCACCCCTCCACTTT. The J gene is TRBJ1-6, the V gene TRBV5-1; 10 positions agree with TRBD1. Germline-derived CDR1 and CDR2 are SGHRS and YFSETQ. The CDR3 extends over 17 amino acids. V was pared by 1 base and J by 7 bases, with 8 bases of the junction left unmatched.

The DNA for the CDR3 is TGCAGCGTTAGGGACGGAGAGTATTCACCCCTCCACTTT. It codes for CSVRDGEYSPLHF. This chain joins TRBV29-1 and TRBJ1-6; possible D gene TRBD1, 5 bases. Germline values: CDR1 SQVTM, CDR2 ANQGSEA. V was pared by 5 bases and J by 8 bases, with 13 bases between. The CDR3 spans 13 residues.

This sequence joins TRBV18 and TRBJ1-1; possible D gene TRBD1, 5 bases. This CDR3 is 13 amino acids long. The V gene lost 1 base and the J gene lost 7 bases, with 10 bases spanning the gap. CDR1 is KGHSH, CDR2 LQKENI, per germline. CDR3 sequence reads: CASSPRGTDEAFF. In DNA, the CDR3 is TGTGCCAGCTCACCACGGGGGACGGATGAAGCTTTCTTT.

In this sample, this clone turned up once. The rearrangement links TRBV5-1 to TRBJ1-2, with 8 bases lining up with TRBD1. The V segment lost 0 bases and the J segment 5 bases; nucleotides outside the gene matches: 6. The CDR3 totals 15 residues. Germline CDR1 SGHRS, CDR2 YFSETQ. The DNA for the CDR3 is TGCGCCAGCAGCTTGGGAGGACAGGGCGAATATGGCTACACCTTC. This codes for CASSLGGQGEYGYTF.

CDR3 DNA sequence: TGCGCCAGCAGCTTGAAAGGGGAGGACAATCAGCCCCAGCATTTT. Protein: CASSLKGEDNQPQHF. The chain uses TRBV5-1 and TRBJ1-5; TRBD1 is a possible D gene (5 bases). Germline V gives CDR1 SGHRS, CDR2 YFSETQ. V was trimmed by 1 base and J by 3 bases, leaving 11 bases between them. This CDR3 contains 15 residues.

For the CDR3, the DNA is TGTGCCAGCAGCCTCCGGGGGCATATATATTTT. As protein: CASSLRGHIYF. The V and J genes are TRBV7-9 and TRBJ1-3, with D maybe TRBD1 (6 bases). This CDR3 has 11 amino acids. V lost 5 bases, J lost 13 bases, and 12 bases lay in between. Germline assignment: CDR1 SEHNR and CDR2 FQNEAQ (reference sequence).

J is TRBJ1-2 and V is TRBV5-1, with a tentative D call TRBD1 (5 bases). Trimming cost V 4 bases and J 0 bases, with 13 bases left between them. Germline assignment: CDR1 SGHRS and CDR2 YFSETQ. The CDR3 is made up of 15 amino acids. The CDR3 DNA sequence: TGCGCCAGCAGCCCCAGACAGCCTACTAACTATGGCTACACCTTC. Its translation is CASSPRQPTNYGYTF.

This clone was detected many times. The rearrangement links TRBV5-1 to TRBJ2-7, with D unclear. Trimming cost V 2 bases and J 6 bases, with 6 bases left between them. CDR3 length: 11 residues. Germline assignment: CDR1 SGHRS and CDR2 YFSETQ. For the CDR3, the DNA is TGCGCCAGCAGCTTCGCGGCCGAGCAGTACTTC. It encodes CASSFAAEQYF.

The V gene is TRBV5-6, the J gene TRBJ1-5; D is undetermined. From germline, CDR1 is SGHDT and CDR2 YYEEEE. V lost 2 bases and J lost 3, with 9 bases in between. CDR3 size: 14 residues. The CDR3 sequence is CASSLGQNNQPQHF. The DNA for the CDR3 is TGTGCCAGCAGCTTAGGGCAGAACAATCAGCCCCAGCATTTT.

The CDR3 loop reads CASSVTGGAWNEAFF. The DNA of the CDR3 is TGTGCCAGCAGCGTAACAGGGGGCGCATGGAATGAAGCTTTCTTT. This sequence joins TRBV7-2 and TRBJ1-1, with 9 bases that match TRBD1. The germline V gene has CDR1 SGHTA and CDR2 FQGNSA. V dropped 5 bases and J dropped 7; count of bases not matched to a gene: 11. The CDR3 is 15 residues long.

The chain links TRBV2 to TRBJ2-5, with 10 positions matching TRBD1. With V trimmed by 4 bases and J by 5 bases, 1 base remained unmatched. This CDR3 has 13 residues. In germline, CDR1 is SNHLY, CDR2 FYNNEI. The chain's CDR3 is CASSGQGAETQYF. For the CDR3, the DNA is TGTGCCAGCAGTGGACAGGGGGCCGAGACCCAGTACTTC.